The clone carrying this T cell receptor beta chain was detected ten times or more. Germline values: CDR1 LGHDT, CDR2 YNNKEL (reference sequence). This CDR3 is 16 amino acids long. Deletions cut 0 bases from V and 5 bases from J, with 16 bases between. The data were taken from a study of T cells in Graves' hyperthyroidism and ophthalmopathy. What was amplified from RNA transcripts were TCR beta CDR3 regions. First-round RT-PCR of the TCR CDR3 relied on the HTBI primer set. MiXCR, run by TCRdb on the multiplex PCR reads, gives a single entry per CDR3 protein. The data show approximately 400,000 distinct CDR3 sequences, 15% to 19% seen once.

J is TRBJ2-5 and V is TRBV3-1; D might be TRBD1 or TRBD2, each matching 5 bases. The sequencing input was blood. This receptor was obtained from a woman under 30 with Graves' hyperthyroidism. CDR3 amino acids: CASSQDAMTKGETQYF. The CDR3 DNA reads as TGTGCCAGCAGCCAAGATGCCATGACTAAGGGGGAGACCCAGTACTTC.